The sequence of this T cell receptor beta chain was determined in a study of CD4+ T cells in melanoma. CDR3 length: 14 residues. Trimming cost V 3 bases and J 2 bases, with 8 bases left between them. Germline V lookup: CDR1 MRHNA, CDR2 SNTAGT. The method was immunoSEQ multiplex PCR; TCRdb's version includes in-frame clones alone and lacks a portion of them. Of 110,000 to 150,000 clones listed, around 90% are singletons. The chain carries TRBV6-4 and TRBJ1-5; D may be TRBD1 (5 bases). This receptor was obtained from a human donor with melanoma. CDR3 in amino acids: CASSEQAGNQPQHF. CDR3 sequence (DNA): TGTGCCAGCAGTGAACAGGCAGGCAATCAGCCCCAGCATTTT.